The rows below give T cell receptor beta chains drawn from one sample of a study of blood T cell repertoires in COVID-19. The repertoire was sequenced with immunoSEQ multiplex PCR; TCRdb's copy has only in-frame clones and lacks some. The sample has about 140,000 clones, about four fifths seen once. Sequencing input: peripheral blood. Receptors originate from a man in his 70s who had recovered from COVID-19. CDR3s include the opening cysteine and the closing phenylalanine or tryptophan. Fields, in order: CDR3 DNA, CDR3 protein, clone size, D gene, J gene, V gene. A D gene is named only where the DNA matches it firmly. Not all rows give a size; the values are once, few, many and, for expanded clones, a class.

TGTGCCAGCAGCCAGGGCAAGGGGGCCTACGAGCAGTACTTC,CASSQGKGAYEQYF,once,.,TRBJ2-7,TRBV3-1/TRBV3-2
TGCGCCAGCAGCTACACCTGGGACAGGGAAGCTTTCTTT,CASSYTWDREAFF,.,TRBD1,TRBJ1-1,TRBV5-1
TGCAGCGTTGTTTCAAAGAACACTGAAGCTTTCTTT,CSVVSKNTEAFF,.,.,TRBJ1-1,TRBV29-1
TGTGCCAGCAGCTTGGGATCTCGGACTGAAGCTTTCTTT,CASSLGSRTEAFF,once,.,TRBJ1-1,TRBV5-4
TGTGCCAGCAGCTCCACTAGCGGGGGCACAGATACGCAGTATTTT,CASSSTSGGTDTQYF,.,TRBD2,TRBJ2-3,TRBV11-3
TGTGCCAGCAGCTTAGCGATCCTCGGTCAGGGTCTTGTTGAAAAACTGTTTTTT,CASSLAILGQGLVEKLFF,.,.,TRBJ1-4,TRBV7-8
TGTGCCAGCAGCCCCCGAGAGCAAGAGACCCAGTACTTC,CASSPREQETQYF,.,.,TRBJ2-5,TRBV3-1/TRBV3-2
TGTGCCAGCAGCCCCGCGTTAGCGCCCGGCAAGGGCTACACCTTC,CASSPALAPGKGYTF,.,.,TRBJ1-2,TRBV6-5
TGTGCCAGCAGTTATGTCGGGACAACTTCTCACTACACCTTC,CASSYVGTTSHYTF,.,.,TRBJ1-2,TRBV6-5
TGTGCCAGCACGGGAGCGACCGGGGAGCTGTTTTTT,CASTGATGELFF,.,.,TRBJ2-2,TRBV9
TGTGCCAGTAGTAACAGCGGGAGGGCCTCCGAGCAGTACTTC,CASSNSGRASEQYF,.,TRBD2,TRBJ2-7,TRBV19
TGTGCCTGGAGTGAACAGGGGTATGGCTACACCTTC,CAWSEQGYGYTF,.,TRBD1,TRBJ1-2,TRBV30
TGTGCCAGCAGTGAAGGGGGACTAGCTGGAGATACGCAGTATTTT,CASSEGGLAGDTQYF,.,TRBD2,TRBJ2-3,TRBV2
TGTGCCAGCAGCTCCCTCAGGGGGCCGAGGAAAGGCTACACCTTC,CASSSLRGPRKGYTF,many,TRBD1,TRBJ1-2,TRBV7-9
TGTGCCTGGAGTCTATCGACAGGCAATCAGCCCCAGCATTTT,CAWSLSTGNQPQHF,few,.,TRBJ1-5,TRBV30
TGCGCCAGCAGCCAAGAGGGTTGGCCCGGAGCCAATTCACCCCTCCACTTT,CASSQEGWPGANSPLHF,.,.,TRBJ1-6,TRBV4-1
TGTGCCAGCAGCTTGGAAGCGGGAGGTAGGAATGAGCAGTTCTTC,CASSLEAGGRNEQFF,.,TRBD2,TRBJ2-1,TRBV11-3
TGTGCCAGCAGCGTCGACAGGTACCTCCGATCCTTTACTAGCGGGAGCGGAACCGGGGAGCTGTTTTTT,CASSVDRYLRSFTSGSGTGELFF,.,TRBD2,TRBJ2-2,TRBV9
TGTGCCTGGAGTGTCCCAACGGCAGCTCGGCGACTAGCGGACTTTCCAGGCACAGATACGCAGTATTTT,CAWSVPTAARRLADFPGTDTQYF,.,TRBD2,TRBJ2-3,TRBV30
TGCGCCAGCAGCCAATTCCCTCGACTAGCGGCCAACAATGAGCAGTTCTTC,CASSQFPRLAANNEQFF,.,TRBD2,TRBJ2-1,TRBV4-1
TGCGCCAGCAGCCGAGAATTACAGGGGGTTGACACTGAAGCTTTCTTT,CASSRELQGVDTEAFF,.,TRBD1,TRBJ1-1,TRBV4-3
TGTGCCAGCAGCTCCCGTCGGTCCAGGAGGACTGAAGCTTTCTTT,CASSSRRSRRTEAFF,few,.,TRBJ1-1,TRBV7-7
TGCGCCAGCAGTGAGTCGAATTCTCCAGCGGGAGCCGGGGAGCTGTTTTTT,CASSESNSPAGAGELFF,.,TRBD2,TRBJ2-2,TRBV10-1
TGTGCCAGCAGCGACCTAGAAGAGAACACTGAAGCTTTCTTT,CASSDLEENTEAFF,.,.,TRBJ1-1,TRBV5-4
TGTGCCAGCAGCCAACCGCGGACGGACAGATTGAACACTGAAGCTTTCTTT,CASSQPRTDRLNTEAFF,.,.,TRBJ1-1,TRBV3-1/TRBV3-2
TGCGCCAGCAGCCTCCGGGACTACCCCGACACCGGGGAGCTGTTTTTT,CASSLRDYPDTGELFF,.,TRBD2,TRBJ2-2,TRBV4-1
TGTGCCAGTAGTATTCCGGGGTACAATGAAAAACTGTTTTTT,CASSIPGYNEKLFF,.,.,TRBJ1-4,TRBV19
TGCAGCGTTGAAGGGTTGGACAGCTATGGCTACACCTTC,CSVEGLDSYGYTF,.,.,TRBJ1-2,TRBV29-1
TGTGCCAGCAGGATGGGTAGCGGGGCCCTCGAGCAGTACTTC,CASRMGSGALEQYF,once,TRBD2,TRBJ2-7,TRBV27
TGTGCCAGCAGCTTAGCGCTAGTCGACCTCGAGACCCAGTACTTC,CASSLALVDLETQYF,.,.,TRBJ2-5,TRBV7-2
TGTGCCAGCAGGGAGGGATGGACTGAAGCTTTCTTT,CASREGWTEAFF,.,.,TRBJ1-1,TRBV6-5
TGCAGCGCCGAAGGCGGCTTTGGCGCAGATACGCAGTATTTT,CSAEGGFGADTQYF,.,.,TRBJ2-3,TRBV29-1
TGTGCCAGTAGTATAGAGTCTGGCCCCGCGGGGGAGCAGTACTTC,CASSIESGPAGEQYF,.,.,TRBJ2-7,TRBV19
TGTGCCAGTAACGACGGGACAGTATTCTCTGGGGCCAACGTCCTGACTTTC,CASNDGTVFSGANVLTF,once,TRBD1,TRBJ2-6,TRBV19
TGTGCCAGTAGTATCACTACGACCTACGAGCAGTACTTC,CASSITTTYEQYF,.,.,TRBJ2-7,TRBV19
TGTGCCAGCTCACCACGGCAGGGGGAGCATACTAATGAAAAACTGTTTTTT,CASSPRQGEHTNEKLFF,.,TRBD1,TRBJ1-4,TRBV18
TGTGCCAGCAGCTTAGGTGGCAGGGGGCCAGTAGGAAAACTGTTTTTT,CASSLGGRGPVGKLFF,once,TRBD1,TRBJ1-4,TRBV11-2
TGCGCCAGCAGCTTGGAGGGGTCGTACGAGCAGTACTTC,CASSLEGSYEQYF,.,.,TRBJ2-7,TRBV5-1
TGTGCCAGCAGCTTAGTGGGGGGTTTAACTGGAAACACCATATATTTT,CASSLVGGLTGNTIYF,.,.,TRBJ1-3,TRBV7-2
TGTGCCAGCATCAACAGGGATTTGAACACTGAAGCTTTCTTT,CASINRDLNTEAFF,.,.,TRBJ1-1,TRBV27
TGTGCCAGCAGCTTGGAACCGGGATCTTCCTATGGCTACACCTTC,CASSLEPGSSYGYTF,.,.,TRBJ1-2,TRBV5-4
TGTGCCAGCAGCCAGGGGGGAGAGACCCAGTACTTC,CASSQGGETQYF,once,.,TRBJ2-5,TRBV3-1/TRBV3-2
TGCAGTGCTAGTGGCCAGTATAGCAATCAGCCCCAGCATTTT,CSASGQYSNQPQHF,.,.,TRBJ1-5,TRBV20-1
TGTGCCAGCAGCATACAGGGGCCCTATAGCAATCAGCCCCAGCATTTT,CASSIQGPYSNQPQHF,.,TRBD1,TRBJ1-5,TRBV7-8
TGCGCCAGCAGCCCCGGGACAACTGTGTCCTACAATGAGCAGTTCTTC,CASSPGTTVSYNEQFF,.,.,TRBJ2-1,TRBV4-1
TGTGCCAGCAGTTCACCGGGACTAGCGGCCACCGGGGAGCTGTTTTTT,CASSSPGLAATGELFF,.,TRBD2,TRBJ2-2,TRBV28
TGTGCCAGCAGCCCGACGACGGGATCATTAGGTGAGCAGTTCTTC,CASSPTTGSLGEQFF,few,.,TRBJ2-1,TRBV4-2
TGTGCCAGCAGGTCTGGCGGGAGCTCCTACGAGCAGTACTTC,CASRSGGSSYEQYF,few,TRBD2,TRBJ2-7,TRBV2
TGTGCCAGCAGCAAAGTAGCAGGAGGCCGCAATCAGCCCCAGCATTTT,CASSKVAGGRNQPQHF,.,.,TRBJ1-5,TRBV21-1
TGTGCCAGCAGTGGGGGGGACAGGCCCTCTTTGAACACTGAAGCTTTCTTT,CASSGGDRPSLNTEAFF,.,TRBD1,TRBJ1-1,TRBV6-1
TGTGCCAGCTCACGGGCCCCCGAGACAGGGGCCTACGAGCAGTACTTC,CASSRAPETGAYEQYF,once,TRBD1,TRBJ2-7,TRBV18
TGTGCCAGCAGCCACCGGGACAGGTACTTCTATGGCTACACCTTC,CASSHRDRYFYGYTF,.,TRBD1,TRBJ1-2,TRBV3-1/TRBV3-2
TGCGCCAGCAGCCAAGTATCTTATCGGGACAACAATGAGCAGTTCTTC,CASSQVSYRDNNEQFF,few,.,TRBJ2-1,TRBV4-3
TGCGCCAGCAGCACCTCCGGGGAAACCTACGAGCAGTACTTC,CASSTSGETYEQYF,.,.,TRBJ2-7,TRBV5-1
TGTGCCAGCAGCTCCCAGGCGGGGGACGAGCAGTACTTC,CASSSQAGDEQYF,.,TRBD2,TRBJ2-7,TRBV9